This entry lists 10 T cell receptor beta chains sequenced from one sample in a study of T-cell memory formation after mild COVID-19. TCRdb processed the 5' RACE reads anew with MiXCR; each CDR3 protein has one entry. The table records 300,000 to 400,000 distinct CDR3 sequences, around 28% of them present only once. The sequencing sample was made of PBMCs or a T cell subset sorted from them (not recorded which). These receptors were obtained from an adult woman who had mild COVID-19 (a few samples of this study predate the infection). Cell type and time point are not known.

This clonotype was detected only a few times. The chain is built from TRBV29-1 and TRBJ2-7; 11 positions match TRBD1. The germline V gene encodes CDR1 SQVTM and CDR2 ANQGSEA. The CDR3 spans 13 residues. J gave up 6 bases and V 2 bases, and 3 bases lay outside the gene matches. In DNA form, the CDR3 reads TGCAGCGTTGAAAGGACAGGGGGCCTCGAGCAGTACTTC. It specifies CSVERTGGLEQYF.

This clonotype occurred a few times. This chain uses TRBV7-9 with TRBJ1-2, with D tentatively TRBD1 (5 bases). Looked up from germline, CDR1 is SEHNR and CDR2 is FQNEAQ (reference sequence). The CDR3 length is 14 residues. V was trimmed by 1 base and J by 10 bases, leaving 16 bases between them. This chain's CDR3 is CASSLGGDPRNYTF. The CDR3 DNA follows: TGTGCCAGCAGCTTAGGTGGGGACCCCAGAAACTACACCTTC.

Only a few counts were recorded for this clonotype. The chain links TRBV4-3 to TRBJ1-2; D remains unclear. This CDR3 region has 18 residues. V was shortened by 2 bases and J by 3 bases, with 22 bases between the two germline ends. CDR1 and CDR2 (germline): LGHNA, YSLEER. The CDR3 DNA sequence: TGCGCCAGCAGCCAAAAGGCATACGGCAATCCAGTACACTATGGCTACACCTTC. It specifies CASSQKAYGNPVHYGYTF.

The CDR3 DNA follows: TGTGCCTGGAACCTAGCGGGGGGTAATGAGCAGTTCTTC. This codes for CAWNLAGGNEQFF. This chain uses TRBV30 with TRBJ2-1; 11 nucleotides line up with TRBD2. Trimming removed 4 bases from V and 7 bases from J; junction bases left unmatched: 3. Germline CDR1 and CDR2: GTSNPN and SVGIG (reference sequence). The CDR3 is 13 residues long.

In its sample, this clonotype was seen a few times. The rearrangement links TRBV12-3 or TRBV12-4 to TRBJ1-1; possibly TRBD1 for D (5 bases). The CDR3 extends over 12 amino acids. Trimming took off 5 bases at V and 7 bases at J, with 11 bases between the two ends. In DNA, the CDR3 is TGTGCCAGCAGTCAGGGACGGGGTGAAGCTTTCTTT. Protein: CASSQGRGEAFF.

The genes are TRBV18 and TRBJ1-1; D is unclear. The germline V gene encodes CDR1 KGHSH and CDR2 LQKENI. The CDR3 totals 15 residues. The V gene lost 4 bases and the J gene lost 4 bases, with 16 bases spanning the gap. The CDR3 reads CASSQRRGSGTEAFF. In nucleotides, the CDR3 is TGTGCCAGCTCACAGCGGAGAGGGTCGGGCACTGAAGCTTTCTTT.

This chain joins TRBV7-2 and TRBJ2-7; perhaps TRBD2 as D (5 bases). Germline CDR1 is SGHTA and CDR2 is FQGNSA. This CDR3 comprises 14 residues. V gave up 4 bases and J gave up 12 bases, with 22 bases separating them. CDR3 bases: TGTGCCAGCAGCTGGCTAGCATCGGGAATTCTAGGGTACTTC. Encoded protein: CASSWLASGILGYF.

The rearrangement links TRBV7-9 to TRBJ2-5; D unclear. Trimming took 1 base from V and 0 from J, leaving 12 bases between them. CDR3 length: 16 amino acids. In germline, CDR1 is SEHNR, CDR2 FQNEAQ (reference sequence). The CDR3, as DNA: TGTGCCAGCAGCTTAGGGGCCAAATTGTACCAAGAGACCCAGTACTTC. Translated: CASSLGAKLYQETQYF.

A few counts support this clonotype. The chain couples TRBV7-2 to TRBJ1-1; TRBD1 is a possible D gene (6 bases). Germline V gene lookup returns CDR1 SGHTA and CDR2 FQGNSA. V gave up 0 bases and J gave up 1 base, with 9 bases separating them. CDR3 length: 15 residues. CDR3 DNA: TGTGCCAGCAGCTTAGCGACAGGCCAGAACACTGAAGCTTTCTTT. Its protein product is CASSLATGQNTEAFF. The complete variable domain, with remaining parts taken from reference TRBV7-2 and TRBJ1-1, reads GAGVSQSPSNKVTEKGKDVELRCDPISGHTALYWYRQSLGQGLEFLIYFQGNSAPDKSGLPSDRFSAERTGGSVSTLTIQRTQQEDSAVYLCASSLATGQNTEAFFGQGTRLTVV.

This clonotype was counted only a few times. The chain links TRBV4-1 to TRBJ2-1; D unclear. This CDR3 has 13 amino acids. Trimming removed 1 base from V and 5 bases from J, with 6 bases in between. The germline CDR1 and CDR2 sequences are MGHRA and YSYEKL. Here the CDR3 reads CASSQAPHNEQFF. CDR3 DNA sequence: TGCGCCAGCAGCCAAGCGCCTCACAATGAGCAGTTCTTC.